A single sample gave rise to the 27 T cell receptor beta chains below, sequenced in a study of PD-1 blockade in classical Hodgkin lymphoma. Following autologous stem cell transplantation, relapse occurred in every patient, and exposure to brentuximab vedotin varied. The repertoire was sequenced with immunoSEQ multiplex PCR; TCRdb's copy has only in-frame clones and lacks some. The sample has around 28,000 clones; approximately 87% are singletons. The sample in question was peripheral blood mononuclear cells (PBMCs), obtained before the second cycle of nivolumab. The receptor set was obtained from a human donor with classical Hodgkin lymphoma.

This chain links TRBV10-3 with TRBJ2-1; the D gene is possibly TRBD1 (6 bases). This CDR3 region has 15 residues. Trimming pared 3 bases from V and 5 bases from J, leaving 14 bases between. In germline, CDR1 is ENHRY, CDR2 SYGVKD. The CDR3 DNA is TGTGCCATCAGTGAAGTTAAGGGGGATCACAATGAGCAGTTCTTC. Translated, it gives CAISEVKGDHNEQFF.

This clone was recorded once. The V call is TRBV6-6, the J call TRBJ2-2, with 8 positions matching TRBD2. The germline gives CDR1 MNHNY, CDR2 SVGAGI (reference sequence). The CDR3 has 15 residues. With 5 bases clipped from V and 2 bases from J, the junction kept 4 bases outside the gene matches. DNA for the CDR3: TGTGCCAGCAGTCGGCGGGGGGTTAACACCGGGGAGCTGTTTTTT. This gives the protein CASSRRGVNTGELFF.

This chain links TRBV5-1 with TRBJ1-5; D is perhaps TRBD1 (5 bases). With 4 bases removed from V and 5 bases from J, the gap between germline ends came to 13 bases. From germline, CDR1 is SGHRS and CDR2 YFSETQ. The CDR3 runs 14 residues. CDR3 bases: TGCGCCAGCAGCCGGGGACCTAACGATCAGCCCCAGCATTTT. Protein product: CASSRGPNDQPQHF.

This clone was detected only once. V usage is TRBV2 and J usage is TRBJ2-7, with TRBD1 identical over 7 bases. Per germline, CDR1 SNHLY and CDR2 FYNNEI. CDR3 length equals 15 residues. Losses at the gene ends were 5 bases for V and 5 bases for J; bases not matched to a gene: 12. Here the CDR3 DNA reads TGTGCCAGCAGTTACAGGGGCGCCCCTAGGGACGAGCAGTACGTC. Protein: CASSYRGAPRDEQYV.

This clone is judged large. The chain has TRBV19 and TRBJ1-1; no definite D call. Deletions cut 1 base from V and 7 bases from J, with 4 bases between. Germline assignment: CDR1 LNHDA and CDR2 SQIVND (reference sequence). This CDR3 has 11 amino acids. The CDR3 is CASSIGREAFF. The CDR3 bases are TGTGCCAGTAGTATAGGTCGTGAAGCTTTCTTT.

The count of this clone is one. The CDR3 region has the DNA TGTGCCAGCAGCCTGGGACTACATCTGCATGGGCAGTTCTTC. Its protein product is CASSLGLHLHGQFF. V usage is TRBV7-2 and J usage is TRBJ2-1; 7 positions agree with TRBD2. Germline V gene lookup returns CDR1 SGHTA and CDR2 FQGNSA. The V gene end was trimmed by 5 bases and the J gene end by 12 bases; junction bases not matched to a gene: 13. CDR3 size: 14 residues.

The V call is TRBV10-3, the J call TRBJ1-4; 9 nucleotides match TRBD1. V shed 3 bases, J shed 8 bases, and the junction held 7 bases outside the gene matches. The CDR3 loop spans 15 amino acids. Germline values: CDR1 ENHRY, CDR2 SYGVKD. CDR3 in amino acids: CAISDPPGTGEKLFF. For the CDR3, the DNA is TGTGCCATCAGTGATCCCCCCGGGACAGGGGAAAAACTGTTTTTT.

This clone was recorded only once. The rearrangement joins TRBV2 to TRBJ1-6, with TRBD1 as a possible D gene (5 bases). The ends were cut back, 6 bases at V and 7 bases at J, with 19 bases in the middle. The length of the CDR3 is 16 residues. The germline CDR1 and CDR2 sequences are SNHLY and FYNNEI. The CDR3 region is CASSLLLQATNSPLHF. CDR3 sequence (DNA): TGTGCCAGCAGCCTCCTACTACAGGCAACCAATTCACCCCTCCACTTT.

A single count supports this clone. The chain joins TRBV7-9 to TRBJ2-5; D tentatively fits TRBD1 or TRBD2 (5 bases each). Germline CDR1 SEHNR, CDR2 FQNEAQ (reference sequence). V was cut by 3 bases and J by 5 bases, with 13 bases left in between. This CDR3 region has 14 residues. The CDR3 loop reads CASSFGGAGETQYF. The CDR3 region has the DNA TGTGCCAGCAGCTTCGGTGGGGCGGGTGAGACCCAGTACTTC.

The chain is built from TRBV4-3 and TRBJ1-1; no clear D. V shed 0 bases and J shed 4 bases, with 12 bases lying between them. Germline V CDR1 and CDR2: LGHNA, YSLEER. The CDR3 runs to 15 residues. This CDR3 reads CASSQEHLLRTEAFF. CDR3 bases: TGCGCCAGCAGCCAAGAACACCTCTTACGCACTGAAGCTTTCTTT.

This chain uses TRBV9 with TRBJ1-3, with D maybe TRBD1 (5 bases). Germline-derived CDR1 and CDR2 are SGDLS and YYNGEE. V lost 0 bases and J lost 4, with 14 bases in between. CDR3 length: 16 residues. The CDR3: CASSVAVRTKGNTIYF. For the CDR3, the DNA is TGTGCCAGCAGCGTAGCTGTAAGGACAAAAGGAAACACCATATATTTT.

V is TRBV7-8 and J is TRBJ2-4; 13 bases match TRBD2. V trimming: 6 bases; J trimming: 6 bases; junction bases outside the gene matches: 11. This CDR3 has 17 residues. Germline lookup yields CDR1 SGHVS and CDR2 FQNEAQ. This chain's CDR3 is CASSQLLAGGPRNIQYF. The CDR3 DNA sequence: TGTGCCAGCAGTCAATTACTAGCGGGAGGGCCGAGAAACATTCAGTACTTC.

This chain links TRBV7-2 with TRBJ2-7; D might be TRBD1 or TRBD2, each matching 5 bases. The CDR3 loop spans 12 amino acids. V lost 2 bases and J 4 bases, leaving 6 bases between the germline ends. From germline, CDR1 is SGHTA and CDR2 FQGNSA. The CDR3 loop reads CASSLWGYEQYF. CDR3 sequence (DNA): TGTGCCAGCAGCTTATGGGGGTACGAGCAGTACTTC.

The chain combines TRBV4-1 with TRBJ2-1, with a tentative D call TRBD1 (5 bases). The CDR3 is 14 residues long. In germline, CDR1 is MGHRA, CDR2 YSYEKL. Trimming pared 1 base from V and 6 bases from J, leaving 10 bases between. The CDR3 DNA sequence: TGCGCCAGCAGCCAAGGGCGCAGGGCCAATGAGCAGTTCTTC. This sequence encodes CASSQGRRANEQFF.

This clone was seen only a few times. In nucleotides, the CDR3 is TGTGCCATCAGAGACGCAACTAGCGGGGTTGAGACCCAGTACTTC. Translation gives CAIRDATSGVETQYF. The V gene is TRBV10-3, the J gene TRBJ2-5; 10 nucleotides align to TRBD2. CDR1 is ENHRY and CDR2 is SYGVKD in the germline V gene. This CDR3 has 15 residues. V was clipped by 6 bases and J by 5 bases; unmatched bases: 9.

This sequence joins TRBV4-3 and TRBJ1-4; no definite D call. Trimming cost V 1 base and J 12 bases, with 24 bases left between them. CDR1 and CDR2 from the germline V gene are LGHNA and YSLEER. This CDR3 has 17 residues. This chain's CDR3 is CASSQAWIQPQGVQLFF. The CDR3 nucleotides are TGCGCCAGCAGCCAAGCGTGGATCCAACCCCAAGGCGTTCAACTGTTTTTT.

This clone was picked up a small number of times. The chain joins TRBV30 to TRBJ1-2; 7 bases agree with TRBD1. J gave up 4 bases and V 3 bases, and 8 bases lay outside the gene matches. The CDR3 runs 14 residues. Germline-derived CDR1 and CDR2 are GTSNPN and SVGIG (reference sequence). DNA for the CDR3: TGTGCCTGGAGAACCGGGACAGCCAGCTATGGCTACACCTTC. Translating gives CAWRTGTASYGYTF.

The V and J genes are TRBV12-5 and TRBJ1-5, with a weak D call TRBD1 (6 bases). V lost 5 bases and J 3 bases, leaving 14 bases between the germline ends. This CDR3 comprises 15 residues. The germline V gene encodes CDR1 LGHNT and CDR2 FRNRAP. For the CDR3, the DNA is TGTGCTAGTGGTCCTGGGACACTTGACAATCAGCCCCAGCATTTT. This sequence encodes CASGPGTLDNQPQHF. The entire variable domain, with the rest obtained from reference TRBV12-5 and TRBJ1-5, is as follows: DARVTQTPRHKVTEMGQEVTMRCQPILGHNTVFWYRQTMMQGLELLAYFRNRAPLDDSGMPKDRFSAEMPDATLATLKIQPSEPRDSAVYFCASGPGTLDNQPQHFGDGTRLSIL.

This chain uses TRBV9 with TRBJ1-6, with D unclear. V lost 3 bases to trimming and J lost 3 bases, with 13 bases between them. Germline V CDR1 and CDR2: SGDLS, YYNGEE. The CDR3 loop spans 16 amino acids. The CDR3 protein is CASSEAPGIYNSPLHF. In DNA, the CDR3 is TGTGCCAGCAGCGAGGCCCCGGGTATCTATAATTCACCCCTCCACTTT.

CDR3 nucleotides: TGTGCCAGCAGTGACCCAGGACAGGTACCCCAAGAGACCCAGTACTTC. Its translation: CASSDPGQVPQETQYF. The chain has TRBV2 and TRBJ2-5; 7 bases are a match to TRBD1. The CDR3 consists of 16 residues. V trimming: 3 bases; J trimming: 1 base; junction bases outside the gene matches: 8. In germline, CDR1 is SNHLY, CDR2 FYNNEI.

The CDR3 DNA is TGCGCCAGCAGCTTGGGGTGGAGGGAGATGAACACTGAAGCTTTCTTT. It translates to CASSLGWREMNTEAFF. The chain couples TRBV5-1 to TRBJ1-1; D unclear. CDR1 is SGHRS and CDR2 is YFSETQ in the germline V gene. The CDR3 consists of 16 residues. V was shortened by 0 bases and J by 0 bases, with 12 bases between the two germline ends.

V is TRBV4-1 and J is TRBJ1-1; D call uncertain. The ends were cut back, 1 base at V and 0 bases at J, with 6 bases in the middle. Germline V lookup: CDR1 MGHRA, CDR2 YSYEKL. This CDR3 is built from 14 residues. The DNA of the CDR3 is TGCGCCAGCAGCCAAGGGACTATGAACACTGAAGCTTTCTTT. Translated, it gives CASSQGTMNTEAFF.

The V call is TRBV6-5, the J call TRBJ1-2; D uncertain. Germline V gene sequence: CDR1 MNHEY, CDR2 SVGAGI. The CDR3 runs 14 residues. Trimming removed 6 bases at V and 0 bases at J, with 11 bases between. The CDR3 reads CASSRSRANYGYTF. The CDR3 DNA follows: TGTGCCAGCAGCCGATCGAGAGCTAACTATGGCTACACCTTC.

In its sample, this clone was seen a few times. Other DNA sequences of this sample code for an identical CDR3. The rearrangement uses TRBV4-3 and TRBJ1-6; maybe TRBD1 (5 bases). Germline V CDR1 and CDR2: LGHNA, YSLEER. The CDR3 spans 17 residues. V was pared by 0 bases and J by 4 bases, with 13 bases between. CDR3: CASSQDAGQDYNSPLHF. Written as DNA, the CDR3 is TGCGCCAGCAGCCAAGATGCGGGGCAGGATTATAATTCACCCCTCCACTTT.

The chain joins TRBV27 to TRBJ2-7; D possibly corresponds to TRBD1 (6 bases). The CDR3 spans 14 residues. CDR1 MNHEY and CDR2 SMNVEV come from the germline V gene (reference sequence). Between the trimmed V and J ends, which lost 4 bases and 2 bases, there was a span of 12 bases. CDR3 in amino acids: CASSSLDSAYEQYF. The DNA of the CDR3 is TGTGCCAGCAGTTCCCTGGACAGCGCCTACGAGCAGTACTTC.

The chain has TRBV25-1 and TRBJ2-2; D may match TRBD1 or TRBD2 (5 bases each). The CDR3 has 16 amino acids. Trimming left V 1 base short and J 0 bases short, with 9 bases between. The germline V gene has CDR1 MGHDK and CDR2 SYGVNS. The CDR3 here is CASSEWRTTNTGELFF. CDR3 in DNA: TGTGCCAGCAGTGAATGGAGGACAACGAACACCGGGGAGCTGTTTTTT.

The rearrangement joins TRBV6-5 to TRBJ1-1, with 9 bases aligning to TRBD1. The CDR3 contains 14 residues. Trimming took 0 bases from V and 9 from J; bases not matched to a gene: 5. Germline values: CDR1 MNHEY, CDR2 SVGAGI. The chain's CDR3 is CASSYSGQGYQAFF. The CDR3 DNA follows: TGTGCCAGCAGTTACTCGGGACAGGGTTACCAAGCTTTCTTT.